A single sample gave rise to the 16 T cell receptor beta chains below, sequenced in a study of OX40 agonist ivuxolimab in advanced cancers. Libraries were prepared through the immunoSEQ multiplex PCR assay. TCRdb stores this immuneACCESS table with in-frame sequences only. Part of the clones is absent; in the studies checked, under half of the shortfall reflects unresolved V genes, and no reason is known for the rest. The sample contains about 45,000 clones, 65% to 90% of them found a single time. The top ten constitute around 2.5% of the sample. Sequences were derived from CD4+ or CD8+ T cells sorted from blood, sampled in a trial of the OX40 agonist ivuxolimab. Receptors originate from an adult with an advanced solid tumor such as melanoma, head and neck, liver or kidney cancer.

This clone was recorded a few times. The chain combines TRBV12-5 with TRBJ1-5, with D tentatively TRBD1 (6 bases). The germline V gene has CDR1 LGHNT and CDR2 FRNRAP. V was trimmed by 1 base and J by 6 bases, leaving 7 bases between them. The length of the CDR3 is 13 residues. Here the CDR3 reads CASGLEQGQPQHF. The CDR3 DNA sequence: TGTGCTAGTGGTTTGGAACAGGGTCAGCCCCAGCATTTT.

The chain recombines TRBV19 with TRBJ2-6; 8 nucleotides align to TRBD1. The CDR3 runs to 18 residues. V gave up 5 bases and J gave up 0 bases; unmatched junction bases: 9. Per germline, CDR1 LNHDA and CDR2 SQIVND (reference sequence). The CDR3 loop reads CASSRPGTGFSGANVLTF. The CDR3 bases are TGTGCCAGTAGTCGGCCCGGGACAGGATTCTCTGGGGCCAACGTCCTGACTTTC. Combining the CDR3 with reference TRBV19 and TRBJ2-6 gives the whole variable domain DGGITQSPKYLFRKEGQNVTLSCEQNLNHDAMYWYRQDPGQGLRLIYYSQIVNDFQKGDIAEGYSVSREKKESFPLTVTSAQKNPTAFYLCASSRPGTGFSGANVLTFGAGSRLTVL.

The CDR3 here is CASSATSGVNEQFF. The CDR3 DNA reads TGTGCCAGCAGCGCCACTAGCGGGGTAAATGAGCAGTTCTTC. This chain links TRBV9 with TRBJ2-1; 10 nucleotides match TRBD2. CDR1 is SGDLS and CDR2 is YYNGEE in the germline V gene. Trimming took 3 bases from V and 7 from J; bases not matched to a gene: 4. The CDR3 sequence is 14 residues long. Based on the CDR3 plus reference TRBV9 and TRBJ2-1, the full variable domain is DSGVTQTPKHLITATGQRVTLRCSPRSGDLSVYWYQQSLDQGLQFLIQYYNGEERAKGNILERFSAQQFPDLHSELNLSSLELGDSALYFCASSATSGVNEQFFGPGTRLTVL.

This clone came up a few times. The gene calls are TRBV19 and TRBJ2-7; possible D gene TRBD1, 5 bases. CDR3 length: 13 amino acids. V lost 7 bases to trimming and J lost 2 bases, with 12 bases between them. Per the germline V gene, CDR1 is LNHDA and CDR2 is SQIVND (reference sequence). This CDR3 is CASNRKPAYEQYF. CDR3 coding DNA: TGTGCCAGTAACAGGAAACCCGCCTACGAGCAGTACTTC.

The genes are TRBV15 and TRBJ2-1, with a possible D match to TRBD2 (7 bases). CDR1 is LNHNV, CDR2 YYDKDF, per germline (reference sequence). The germline V and J ends were trimmed by 0 bases and 1 base, with 10 bases remaining between them. The CDR3 has 16 residues. CDR3 amino acids: CATSRDEGGSYNEQFF. The CDR3 region has the DNA TGTGCCACCAGCAGAGATGAGGGGGGGTCCTACAATGAGCAGTTCTTC.

V and J are TRBV30 and TRBJ2-2; D is possibly TRBD1 or TRBD2 (5 bases each). In germline, CDR1 is GTSNPN, CDR2 SVGIG (reference sequence). The CDR3 is 13 amino acids. Trimming shortened V by 0 bases and J by 7 bases, and 9 bases separated the two germline ends. CDR3 coding DNA: TGTGCCTGGAGTGTTGGGGGATTCGGGGAGCTGTTTTTT. Its translation: CAWSVGGFGELFF.

The chain is built from TRBV11-1 and TRBJ1-6; no firm D call. CDR1 is SGHAT, CDR2 FQDESV, per germline (reference sequence). The CDR3 consists of 14 residues. The V end was cut by 5 bases, the J end by 5 bases, with 10 bases between. Written as DNA, the CDR3 is TGTGCCAGCAGCCGACTGGGGAATAATTCACCCCTCCACTTT. Its protein is CASSRLGNNSPLHF.

The V gene is TRBV6-6, the J gene TRBJ2-1; D gene ambiguous. The germline V gene encodes CDR1 MNHNY and CDR2 SVGAGI (reference sequence). The V and J ends lost 4 bases and 0 bases respectively, with 7 bases between them. The CDR3 runs 14 residues. The CDR3 spells CASSLLSSYNEQFF. The CDR3 bases are TGTGCCAGCAGTTTGCTAAGCTCCTACAATGAGCAGTTCTTC.

The chain joins TRBV7-9 to TRBJ1-3; TRBD1 might be the D (5 bases). The germline gives CDR1 SEHNR, CDR2 FQNEAQ (reference sequence). The CDR3 has 15 amino acids. V dropped 5 bases and J dropped 4 bases, with 15 bases sitting between them. CDR3 region: CASSPLGGAGNTIYF. CDR3 in DNA: TGTGCCAGCAGCCCGCTTGGGGGAGCAGGAAACACCATATATTTT. Supplemented by reference TRBV7-9 and TRBJ1-3, the full variable domain reads DTGVSQNPRHKITKRGQNVTFRCDPISEHNRLYWYRQTLGQGPEFLTYFQNEAQLEKSRLLSDRFSAERPKGSFSTLEIQRTEQGDSAMYLCASSPLGGAGNTIYFGEGSWLTVV.

The CDR3 sequence: CASSLAGTGVNEKLFF. The CDR3 DNA reads as TGTGCCAGCAGCTTGGCCGGGACAGGGGTTAATGAAAAACTGTTTTTT. The genes are TRBV5-4 and TRBJ1-4; TRBD1 matches 10 bases. The CDR3 length is 16 residues. CDR1 and CDR2 (germline): SGHNT, YYREEE (reference sequence). Trimming took 0 bases from V and 4 from J; bases not matched to a gene: 3.

CDR3 coding DNA: TGTGCCTCGCACCGACAGGGGCATCAGCCCCAGCATTTT. It yields the protein CASHRQGHQPQHF. V is TRBV6-5 and J is TRBJ1-5; 8 nucleotides match TRBD1. The germline V gene has CDR1 MNHEY and CDR2 SVGAGI. The CDR3 has 13 amino acids. The trim removed 11 bases at V and 5 bases at J, leaving 8 bases unmatched.

This chain links TRBV6-1 with TRBJ2-4, with TRBD1 identical over 9 bases. The germline gives CDR1 MNHNS, CDR2 SASEGT. V lost 2 bases to trimming and J lost 8 bases; unmatched junction nucleotides: 4. This CDR3 contains 14 residues. CDR3 sequence: CASSEPGQGHIQYF. The CDR3 DNA reads as TGTGCCAGCAGTGAACCGGGACAGGGACACATTCAGTACTTC.

CDR3 nucleotide sequence: TGTGCCAGCAAGCCGGACGGGGTAATAATGGCCCAGTACTTC. Amino acid sequence: CASKPDGVIMAQYF. The chain has TRBV2 and TRBJ2-5, with D maybe TRBD2 (5 bases). This CDR3 has 14 amino acids. The germline gives CDR1 SNHLY, CDR2 FYNNEI. V lost 7 bases and J 9 bases, leaving 21 bases between the germline ends.

This clone was recorded a few times. The chain recombines TRBV6-6 with TRBJ1-5, with D uncertain. V lost 0 bases to trimming and J lost 4 bases, with 13 bases between them. The CDR3 sequence is 16 residues long. CDR1 and CDR2 (germline): MNHNY, SVGAGI (reference sequence). CDR3 protein: CASSYSHAVLNQPQHF. The CDR3, as DNA: TGTGCCAGCAGTTACTCGCATGCCGTACTGAATCAGCCCCAGCATTTT.

V is TRBV4-3 and J is TRBJ2-1, with D possibly matching TRBD1 (5 bases). The CDR3 runs 13 residues. Looked up from germline, CDR1 is LGHNA and CDR2 is YSLEER. Trimming removed 3 bases from V and 5 bases from J, with 8 bases in between. The DNA of the CDR3 is TGCGCCAGCAGCCAGGACAACGACAATGAGCAGTTCTTC. It translates to CASSQDNDNEQFF.

The chain recombines TRBV6-1 with TRBJ1-2; D is unresolved. From germline, CDR1 is MNHNS and CDR2 SASEGT. This CDR3 is 15 amino acids long. Trimming took off 2 bases at V and 2 bases at J, with 12 bases between the two ends. The CDR3 coding sequence is TGTGCCAGCAGTGAAAGTAGAGGAGGAAACTATGGCTACACCTTC. Protein: CASSESRGGNYGYTF.